This TCR beta chain came from a study of shared clonotypes between healthy human individuals. The CDR3 runs 13 residues. Germline CDR1 SGHTA, CDR2 FQGTGA. The V gene lost 5 bases and the J gene lost 7 bases, with 11 bases spanning the gap. In the naive CD8 group, cells lacked CD45RO and were positively selected for CCR7, so terminally differentiated effector memory CD45RA+ cells were left out. On this clone: The antigen is unknown.

Study-wide results and caveats: Only a few donors were included, so the genetic and exposure-history diversity represented was limited. Sorted-subset sequencing was shown by rarefaction to be incomplete despite large depth. The study found about 5% of naive CD4 clonotypes shared across a few donors.

Deep was the level used in running the assay. Method: immunoSEQ multiplex PCR; TCRdb's copy keeps in-frame clones and lacks some. The repertoire holds around 700,000 clones, 90% to 95% seen once, with roughly 22% in the top ten. This TCR derives from a man aged 30-40 years in good health. Sequenced sample: naive CD8+ T cells sorted from blood. This chain joins TRBV7-3 and TRBJ2-2, with D perhaps matching TRBD2 (6 bases). CDR3 bases: TGTGCCAGCAGCCCTATGGGGGGCGGGGAGCTGTTTTTT. This gives the protein CASSPMGGGELFF.